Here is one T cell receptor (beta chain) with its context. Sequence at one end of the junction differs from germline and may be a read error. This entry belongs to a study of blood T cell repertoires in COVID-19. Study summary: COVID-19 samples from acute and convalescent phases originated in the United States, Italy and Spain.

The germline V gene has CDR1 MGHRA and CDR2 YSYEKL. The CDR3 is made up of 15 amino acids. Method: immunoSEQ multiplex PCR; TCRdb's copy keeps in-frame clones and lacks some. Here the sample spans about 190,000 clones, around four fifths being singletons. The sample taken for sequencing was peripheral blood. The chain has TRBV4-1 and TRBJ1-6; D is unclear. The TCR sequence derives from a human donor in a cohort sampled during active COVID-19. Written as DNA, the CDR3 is TGCGCCAGCAGTCAAGACCGCGGGCGGGGTTCACCCCTCCACTTT. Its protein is CASSQDRGRGSPLHF.